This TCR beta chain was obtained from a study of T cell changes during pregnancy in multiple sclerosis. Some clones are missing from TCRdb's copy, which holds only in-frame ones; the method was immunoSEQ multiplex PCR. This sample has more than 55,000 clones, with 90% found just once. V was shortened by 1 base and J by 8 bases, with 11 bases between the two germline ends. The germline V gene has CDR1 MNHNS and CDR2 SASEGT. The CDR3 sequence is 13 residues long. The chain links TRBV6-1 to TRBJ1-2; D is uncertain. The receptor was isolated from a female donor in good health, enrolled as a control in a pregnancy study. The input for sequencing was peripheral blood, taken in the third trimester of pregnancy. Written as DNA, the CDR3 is TGTGCCAGCAGTGAAGTCATGGGCCGGGGCTACACCTTC. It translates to CASSEVMGRGYTF.